The 22 T cell receptor beta chains given below trace back to one sample, sequenced in a study of control samples from healthy donors and cancer patients. Assay: immunoSEQ multiplex PCR; the TCRdb copy retains only in-frame clones and omits some. The table lists about 55,000 clones, around 96% of them singletons, with 1.1% in the top ten. The sequenced sample was blood. The receptors here all came from a woman younger than 35 in good health.

The chain employs TRBV18 and TRBJ1-1; D unresolved. The CDR3 spans 13 residues. Trimming took off 2 bases at V and 4 bases at J, with 8 bases between the two ends. Germline V gene data show CDR1 as KGHSH and CDR2 as LQKENI. This CDR3 is CASSPRRGTEAFF. The CDR3 bases are TGTGCCAGCTCACCAAGGCGAGGCACTGAAGCTTTCTTT. Full variable domain (rest looked up from reference TRBV18 and TRBJ1-1): NAGVMQNPRHLVRRRGQEARLRCSPMKGHSHVYWYRQLPEEGLKFMVYLQKENIIDESGMPKERFSAEFPKEGPSILRIQQVVRGDSAAYFCASSPRRGTEAFFGQGTRLTVV.

The V gene is TRBV4-1, the J gene TRBJ2-7, with 8 bases fitting TRBD2. V was pared by 2 bases and J by 2 bases, with 5 bases of the junction left unmatched. CDR3 length equals 15 residues. In germline, CDR1 is MGHRA, CDR2 YSYEKL. Here the CDR3 reads CASSQPGGGTYEQYF. CDR3 DNA: TGCGCCAGCAGCCAACCTGGCGGGGGGACCTACGAGCAGTACTTC.

This clone was recorded once. J is TRBJ1-6 and V is TRBV11-2; D may be TRBD1 (5 bases). With 4 bases removed from V and 10 bases from J, the gap between germline ends came to 20 bases. The CDR3 length is 16 residues. The germline gives CDR1 SGHAT, CDR2 FQNNGV. The CDR3 DNA reads as TGTGCCAGCAGCTCCATACGGGGGTCCGCACGGTCACCCCTCCACTTT. It codes for CASSSIRGSARSPLHF.

The CDR3 sequence is CAWSHNYGYTF. CDR3 coding DNA: TGTGCCTGGAGCCATAACTATGGCTACACCTTC. This chain uses TRBV30 with TRBJ1-2; no reliable D call. The CDR3 extends over 11 amino acids. Trimming removed 3 bases from V and 1 base from J, with 3 bases in between. Germline CDR1 reads GTSNPN; CDR2 reads SVGIG (reference sequence).

This chain uses TRBV6-5 with TRBJ1-1, with a weak D call TRBD1 (6 bases). This CDR3 region has 14 residues. Germline assignment: CDR1 MNHEY and CDR2 SVGAGI. V lost 5 bases to trimming and J lost 0 bases, with 10 bases between them. The CDR3, as DNA: TGTGCCAGCAGTAGGGGGGGCTTGAACACTGAAGCTTTCTTT. Amino acid sequence: CASSRGGLNTEAFF.

The CDR3 DNA follows: TGCGCCAGCAGCTTGGCTTCTAGCGCACAAACCTCCTACAATGAGCAGTTCTTC. The encoded protein is CASSLASSAQTSYNEQFF. This chain links TRBV5-1 with TRBJ2-1; weak D call: TRBD2 (6 bases). The ends were cut back, 0 bases at V and 0 bases at J, with 16 bases in the middle. The CDR3 spans 18 residues. The germline gives CDR1 SGHRS, CDR2 YFSETQ.

The chain couples TRBV5-4 to TRBJ2-1; 10 bases line up with TRBD2. The V gene's germline CDR1 is SGHNT and CDR2 YYREEE (reference sequence). V dropped 0 bases and J dropped 6; count of bases not matched to a gene: 6. This CDR3 comprises 16 residues. The CDR3, as DNA: TGTGCCAGCAGCTTGGGAGGGACTAGCGAATTCAATGAGCAGTTCTTC. Protein: CASSLGGTSEFNEQFF.

The chain recombines TRBV15 with TRBJ1-2; possible D gene TRBD1, 5 bases. The CDR3 consists of 17 residues. V lost 1 base and J 8 bases, leaving 23 bases between the germline ends. Germline lookup yields CDR1 LNHNV and CDR2 YYDKDF (reference sequence). This CDR3 reads CATSRGGFDRRSEGYTF. CDR3 DNA sequence: TGTGCCACCAGCAGAGGGGGGTTTGACCGGAGGAGTGAGGGCTACACCTTC.

V and J are TRBV6-2 or TRBV6-3 and TRBJ1-1; D is ambiguous. Germline assignment: CDR1 MNHEY and CDR2 SVGEGT. Trimming removed 3 bases at V and 7 bases at J, with 9 bases between. The CDR3 has 12 amino acids. The CDR3 nucleotides read TGTGCCAGCAGTTATCTAGGGTTTGAAGCTTTCTTT. Translating gives CASSYLGFEAFF.

This sequence joins TRBV4-1 and TRBJ1-3, with 7 bases aligning to TRBD1. The V gene end was trimmed by 3 bases and the J gene end by 0 bases; junction bases not matched to a gene: 11. CDR3 size: 18 residues. CDR1 and CDR2 (germline): MGHRA, YSYEKL. The CDR3 protein is CASSHMSGTDFSGNTIYF. CDR3 in DNA: TGCGCCAGCAGCCACATGTCGGGGACAGACTTCTCTGGAAACACCATATATTTT.

The chain employs TRBV6-5 and TRBJ1-1; TRBD1 might be the D (6 bases). The CDR3 consists of 15 residues. The ends were cut back, 0 bases at V and 5 bases at J, with 13 bases in the middle. CDR1 MNHEY and CDR2 SVGAGI come from the germline V gene. DNA of the CDR3: TGTGCCAGCAGTTACTCGAGTGTTACAGGGACTGAAGCTTTCTTT. Translated: CASSYSSVTGTEAFF.

The chain employs TRBV2 and TRBJ1-5; maybe TRBD1 (5 bases). Germline assignment: CDR1 SNHLY and CDR2 FYNNEI. V lost 6 bases and J lost 4, with 13 bases in between. CDR3 length equals 14 residues. CDR3 DNA sequence: TGTGCCAGCAGCAAAGACAGCCAGAATCAGCCCCAGCATTTT. Residues: CASSKDSQNQPQHF.

V and J are TRBV6-2 or TRBV6-3 and TRBJ1-5; perhaps TRBD1 as D (5 bases). This CDR3 region has 16 residues. Trimming removed 5 bases at V and 0 bases at J, with 14 bases between. The germline gives CDR1 MNHEY, CDR2 SVGEGT. The CDR3 reads CASSPNRLYSNQPQHF. CDR3 sequence (DNA): TGTGCCAGCAGTCCGAACAGGCTCTATAGCAATCAGCCCCAGCATTTT.

The V and J genes are TRBV12-3 or TRBV12-4 and TRBJ1-5; D gene unclear. The CDR3 is 12 residues long. V dropped 4 bases and J dropped 6 bases, with 7 bases sitting between them. The CDR3 coding sequence is TGTGCCAGCAGTTCAAAGGGTCAGCCCCAGCATTTT. It codes for CASSSKGQPQHF.

The chain links TRBV25-1 to TRBJ2-7, with 10 bases lining up with TRBD1. The CDR3 length is 14 residues. CDR1 is MGHDK, CDR2 SYGVNS, per germline. V lost 4 bases, J lost 4 bases, and 4 bases stayed unmatched. The CDR3 region is CASSVRDRGYEQYF. CDR3 nucleotides: TGTGCCAGCAGTGTCCGGGACAGGGGATACGAGCAGTACTTC.

The chain links TRBV20-1 to TRBJ1-1, with no clear D. V lost 3 bases and J 4 bases, leaving 6 bases between the germline ends. CDR1 and CDR2 from the germline V gene are DFQATT and SNEGSKA (reference sequence). The CDR3 has 11 amino acids. CDR3 residues: CSASFPTEAFF. CDR3 coding DNA: TGCAGTGCTAGTTTCCCCACTGAAGCTTTCTTT.

This rearrangement joins TRBV14 to TRBJ1-1; maybe TRBD1 (6 bases). CDR1 and CDR2 (germline): SGHDN, FVKESK. V was shortened by 6 bases and J by 0 bases, with 17 bases between the two germline ends. This CDR3 region has 16 residues. The CDR3 region is CASSSTHRVLNTEAFF. The CDR3 region has the DNA TGTGCCAGCAGTTCCACTCACAGGGTTTTGAACACTGAAGCTTTCTTT.

This chain joins TRBV29-1 and TRBJ2-3, with TRBD2 matching 8 bases. The CDR3 is 12 amino acids. Germline loops: CDR1 SQVTM, CDR2 ANQGSEA. The V gene end was trimmed by 8 bases and the J gene end by 4 bases; junction bases not matched to a gene: 5. CDR3 in DNA: TGCAGCTGTACCGGGGGGGCAGATACGCAGTATTTT. Protein sequence: CSCTGGADTQYF.

The V call is TRBV19, the J call TRBJ2-2; no clear D. The V gene's germline CDR1 is LNHDA and CDR2 SQIVND (reference sequence). Trimming took off 3 bases at V and 3 bases at J, with 8 bases between the two ends. This CDR3 comprises 14 residues. The CDR3 spells CASSIRQDTGELFF. In DNA, the CDR3 is TGTGCCAGTAGTATCAGGCAGGACACCGGGGAGCTGTTTTTT.

The V gene is TRBV7-9, the J gene TRBJ1-5; TRBD1 is a possible D gene (5 bases). V was cut by 2 bases and J by 4 bases, with 15 bases left in between. This CDR3 has 16 amino acids. Germline V gene lookup returns CDR1 SEHNR and CDR2 FQNEAQ (reference sequence). The CDR3, as DNA: TGTGCCAGCAGCTTAAGTCGGCAGGGTGGGAATCAGCCCCAGCATTTT. Translating gives CASSLSRQGGNQPQHF.

Here the CDR3 reads CASSLLGAVAGYTF. The CDR3 DNA is TGTGCCAGCAGCTTGTTGGGGGCGGTGGCTGGCTACACCTTC. The chain has TRBV7-9 and TRBJ1-2; TRBD1 is a possible D gene (6 bases). CDR3 size: 14 residues. With 3 bases removed from V and 7 bases from J, the gap between germline ends came to 15 bases. The germline gives CDR1 SEHNR, CDR2 FQNEAQ (reference sequence).

The gene calls are TRBV6-5 and TRBJ1-1; D gene ambiguous. Deletions cut 1 base from V and 3 bases from J, with 9 bases between. The germline V gene encodes CDR1 MNHEY and CDR2 SVGAGI. CDR3 size: 14 residues. Written as DNA, the CDR3 is TGTGCCAGCAGTTACTGGGGAACGGACACTGAAGCTTTCTTT. It codes for CASSYWGTDTEAFF.